Below, 32 T cell receptor beta chains from the same sample are listed, as sequenced in a study of cytomegalovirus exposure and HLA in healthy donors. PCR amplification relied on 60 Vbeta primers (plus 13 Jbeta primers). Assay used: immunoSEQ multiplex PCR; TCRdb lists only in-frame clones, some missing. The sample has 200,000 to 300,000 clones, roughly 81% seen once. Sequenced sample: PBMCs. These receptor sequences come from a woman aged 40 to 50 in good health and CMV-seropositive.

This chain joins TRBV6-5 and TRBJ2-2; D gene ambiguous. Looked up from germline, CDR1 is MNHEY and CDR2 is SVGAGI. The CDR3 spans 12 residues. Between the trimmed V and J ends, which lost 5 bases and 4 bases, there was a span of 5 bases. The CDR3 DNA follows: TGTGCCAGCAGTGCGGTCACCGGGGAGCTGTTTTTT. It translates to CASSAVTGELFF.

The rearrangement joins TRBV7-9 to TRBJ1-1, with unresolved D. This CDR3 comprises 12 residues. Germline V lookup: CDR1 SEHNR, CDR2 FQNEAQ (reference sequence). Deletions cut 6 bases from V and 1 base from J, with 6 bases between. CDR3 sequence reads: CASRLGNTEAFF. The DNA for the CDR3 is TGTGCCAGCAGGCTCGGGAACACTGAAGCTTTCTTT.

This chain joins TRBV19 and TRBJ2-1; the D gene is possibly TRBD2 (6 bases). Trimming pared 3 bases from V and 4 bases from J, leaving 13 bases between. The CDR3 is made up of 15 amino acids. Germline V lookup: CDR1 LNHDA, CDR2 SQIVND (reference sequence). The CDR3 sequence is CASSMLGLPYNEQFF. The CDR3 nucleotides are TGTGCCAGTAGTATGCTGGGACTCCCTTACAATGAGCAGTTCTTC.

In its sample, this clone was seen a few times. This chain connects TRBV7-9 to TRBJ2-1, with 13 bases fitting TRBD2. The V segment lost 5 bases and the J segment 5 bases; nucleotides outside the gene matches: 3. CDR1 and CDR2 (germline): SEHNR, FQNEAQ (reference sequence). CDR3 size: 15 residues. The CDR3 coding sequence is TGTGCCAGCAGCCGTGGACTAGCGGGAGACAATGAGCAGTTCTTC. Protein product: CASSRGLAGDNEQFF. Full variable domain (remainder filled in from reference TRBV7-9 and TRBJ2-1): DTGVSQNPRHKITKRGQNVTFRCDPISEHNRLYWYRQTLGQGPEFLTYFQNEAQLEKSRLLSDRFSAERPKGSFSTLEIQRTEQGDSAMYLCASSRGLAGDNEQFFGPGTRLTVL.

The V gene is TRBV6-1, the J gene TRBJ1-5; maybe TRBD1 (6 bases). The V and J ends lost 1 base and 2 bases respectively, with 15 bases between them. Germline assignment: CDR1 MNHNS and CDR2 SASEGT. The CDR3 contains 17 residues. The CDR3 sequence: CASSEGAGTRGNQPQHF. The CDR3 DNA follows: TGTGCCAGCAGTGAAGGGGCCGGGACAAGGGGCAATCAGCCCCAGCATTTT.

Concerning this clone itself: The junction departs from the called germline gene at one end, perhaps through a read error. CDR3 in DNA: TGTGCCAGCACCTTAGGGGAGAGGCACACCGGGGAGCTGTTTTTT. It translates to CASTLGERHTGELFF. This chain joins TRBV7-9 and TRBJ2-2; D is perhaps TRBD1 or TRBD2 (5 bases each). The germline V gene encodes CDR1 SEHNR and CDR2 FQNEAQ (reference sequence). The CDR3 length is 15 residues.

The chain links TRBV4-3 to TRBJ2-1; possible D gene TRBD2, 5 bases. The CDR3 is 15 residues long. V was clipped by 0 bases and J by 5 bases, with 11 bases between them. From germline, CDR1 is LGHNA and CDR2 YSLEER. CDR3 protein: CASSQDTGTNNEQFF. The CDR3, as DNA: TGCGCCAGCAGCCAAGATACGGGAACGAACAATGAGCAGTTCTTC.

The V and J genes are TRBV7-9 and TRBJ2-1; 10 bases fit TRBD2. The CDR3 extends over 17 amino acids. From germline, CDR1 is SEHNR and CDR2 FQNEAQ (reference sequence). The J segment lost 8 bases and the V segment lost 7 bases, leaving 17 bases of the junction unmatched. The CDR3 DNA follows: TGTGCCAGCACCCCAGGTGAGGTAGCGGGAGGCCCACATGAGCAGTTCTTC. Translating it yields CASTPGEVAGGPHEQFF.

The V call is TRBV7-2, the J call TRBJ2-2; 7 nucleotides match TRBD2. Trimming cost V 3 bases and J 3 bases; bases outside gene matches: 4. The CDR3 contains 15 residues. Germline V gene data show CDR1 as SGHTA and CDR2 as FQGNSA. The CDR3 sequence is CASSFGGGHTGELFF. The CDR3 DNA sequence: TGTGCCAGCAGCTTCGGGGGAGGGCACACCGGGGAGCTGTTTTTT.

The chain combines TRBV19 with TRBJ1-1; possibly TRBD1 for D (5 bases). The V gene lost 4 bases and the J gene lost 2 bases, with 11 bases spanning the gap. Germline CDR1 reads LNHDA; CDR2 reads SQIVND (reference sequence). The CDR3 has 14 amino acids. In DNA, the CDR3 is TGTGCCAGTAGTACTTCAGGGTTTAACACTGAAGCTTTCTTT. Translated, it gives CASSTSGFNTEAFF.

The V call is TRBV15, the J call TRBJ1-3; D perhaps matches TRBD1 (6 bases). V was pared by 0 bases and J by 2 bases, with 8 bases between. The CDR3 is 15 amino acids. Per the germline V gene, CDR1 is LNHNV and CDR2 is YYDKDF (reference sequence). CDR3 loop: CATSRDQGTGNTIYF. The DNA of the CDR3 is TGTGCCACCAGCAGAGATCAGGGGACTGGAAACACCATATATTTT.

The chain combines TRBV4-1 with TRBJ2-7, with 10 bases aligning to TRBD2. V lost 4 bases to trimming and J lost 3 bases; unmatched junction nucleotides: 6. Germline lookup yields CDR1 MGHRA and CDR2 YSYEKL. The CDR3 extends over 15 amino acids. In DNA form, the CDR3 reads TGCGCCAGCAGCCCCGGACTAGCGGAGGGCTACGAGCAGTACTTC. This gives the protein CASSPGLAEGYEQYF.

The V gene is TRBV27, the J gene TRBJ2-3; 7 positions agree with TRBD1. Germline V CDR1 and CDR2: MNHEY, SMNVEV (reference sequence). The V and J ends lost 5 bases and 2 bases, in that order; junction bases with no gene match: 7. The CDR3 has 15 residues. The CDR3 DNA follows: TGTGCCAGCAGTCTTCGGACAGGATCCACAGATACGCAGTATTTT. Its protein product is CASSLRTGSTDTQYF.

The rearrangement links TRBV7-8 to TRBJ2-7; 12 nucleotides agree with TRBD2. CDR1 is SGHVS and CDR2 is FQNEAQ in the germline V gene. The V gene end was trimmed by 5 bases and the J gene end by 2 bases; junction bases not matched to a gene: 7. This CDR3 comprises 16 residues. The CDR3 spells CASSLLAGGRTYEQYF. The CDR3, as DNA: TGTGCCAGCAGCCTCCTAGCGGGAGGGAGGACCTACGAGCAGTACTTC.

This sequence joins TRBV7-6 and TRBJ2-3, with D possibly TRBD1 on 6 matching bases. In germline, CDR1 is SGHVS, CDR2 FNYEAQ. V gave up 5 bases and J gave up 2 bases, with 14 bases separating them. The CDR3 runs to 15 residues. CDR3 loop: CASSVRQEITDTQYF. In DNA, the CDR3 is TGTGCCAGCAGCGTCCGACAGGAAATCACAGATACGCAGTATTTT.

The V call is TRBV28, the J call TRBJ1-6; TRBD1 might be the D (6 bases). V was cut by 10 bases and J by 8 bases, with 27 bases left in between. The CDR3 runs to 17 residues. CDR1 MDHEN and CDR2 SYDVKM come from the germline V gene. Here the CDR3 DNA reads TGTGCCACTCATCCCACAGGGTGGGGGGGTGATCATTCACCCCTCCACTTT. Translation: CATHPTGWGGDHSPLHF.

This chain connects TRBV9 to TRBJ1-1; D is unresolved. V lost 4 bases and J 7 bases, leaving 20 bases between the germline ends. The CDR3 runs 15 residues. Germline V gene sequence: CDR1 SGDLS, CDR2 YYNGEE. CDR3 coding DNA: TGTGCCAGCAGCCCCCCCGGGTCTGTCTCATATGAAGCTTTCTTT. The encoded protein is CASSPPGSVSYEAFF.

The genes are TRBV6-5 and TRBJ2-1; perhaps TRBD2 as D (6 bases). CDR3 length: 14 residues. The ends were cut back, 2 bases at V and 8 bases at J, with 13 bases in the middle. Looked up from germline, CDR1 is MNHEY and CDR2 is SVGAGI. The CDR3 sequence is CASSYGHGGDEQFF. DNA of the CDR3: TGTGCCAGCAGTTACGGTCACGGGGGTGATGAGCAGTTCTTC.

This clone was seen just once. The chain joins TRBV10-3 to TRBJ2-1, with 7 positions matching TRBD2. Germline CDR1 ENHRY, CDR2 SYGVKD. The CDR3 length is 17 residues. The V segment lost 11 bases and the J segment 8 bases; nucleotides outside the gene matches: 24. CDR3 nucleotide sequence: TGTGCCGCCTCTATAGGGACTACGCCCCCCTTGGACCATGAGCAGTTCTTC. Its protein is CAASIGTTPPLDHEQFF.

This chain uses TRBV29-1 with TRBJ2-7, with a weak D call TRBD2 (5 bases). CDR1 is SQVTM, CDR2 ANQGSEA, per germline. V lost 1 base, J lost 5 bases, and 15 bases lay in between. The CDR3 extends over 14 amino acids. The CDR3 reads CSVEASGIRNEQYF. In DNA, the CDR3 is TGCAGCGTTGAAGCTTCCGGGATCCGTAACGAGCAGTACTTC.

In its sample, this clone was seen a few times. V usage is TRBV2 and J usage is TRBJ1-4; D not resolved. Germline loops: CDR1 SNHLY, CDR2 FYNNEI. The CDR3 spans 14 residues. Trimming took 5 bases from V and 2 from J, leaving 9 bases between them. CDR3: CASSRDSTNEKLFF. DNA of the CDR3: TGTGCCAGCAGTCGTGACTCGACTAATGAAAAACTGTTTTTT.

The chain combines TRBV11-2 with TRBJ1-2; D is undetermined. V was cut by 5 bases and J by 1 base, with 5 bases left in between. Germline CDR1 is SGHAT and CDR2 is FQNNGV. This CDR3 spans 12 amino acids. The CDR3: CASSHGNYGYTF. The CDR3 region has the DNA TGTGCCAGCAGCCACGGTAACTATGGCTACACCTTC.

The chain couples TRBV9 to TRBJ2-1, with TRBD2 identical over 11 bases. The germline gives CDR1 SGDLS, CDR2 YYNGEE. There are 15 residues in the CDR3. Unmatched junction bases numbered 4, after V lost 4 bases and J lost 4 bases. The CDR3 coding sequence is TGTGCCAGCAGCTTTAGCGGGAGGGAATACAATGAGCAGTTCTTC. This codes for CASSFSGREYNEQFF.

Points on this clone: The junction and the germline gene differ at one end; a read error may be behind it. The chain joins TRBV28 to TRBJ2-7; 7 nucleotides align to TRBD2. Germline V gene data show CDR1 as MDHEN and CDR2 as SYDVKM. This CDR3 has 10 residues. In DNA form, the CDR3 reads TGTGCCAGCGGGGGGGAGACAGCGAACTTC. This gives the protein CASGGETANF.

The chain has TRBV19 and TRBJ1-1, with 10 bases that match TRBD1. J was trimmed by 5 bases and V by 7 bases; bases with no gene match: 16. CDR3 length: 17 residues. CDR1 LNHDA and CDR2 SQIVND come from the germline V gene (reference sequence). The CDR3 loop is CASKPGSRTGGGTEAFF. The CDR3 nucleotides are TGTGCCAGTAAGCCTGGTAGTAGGACAGGGGGTGGAACTGAAGCTTTCTTT.

The CDR3 loop is CASRSHTDRDGYTF. The CDR3 DNA reads as TGTGCCAGCAGGTCCCACACCGACAGGGACGGCTACACCTTC. The V call is TRBV6-5, the J call TRBJ1-2; 7 nucleotides match TRBD1. CDR3 size: 14 residues. Germline-derived CDR1 and CDR2 are MNHEY and SVGAGI. With 6 bases clipped from V and 8 bases from J, the junction kept 12 bases outside the gene matches.

V is TRBV30 and J is TRBJ1-3; possibly TRBD1 for D (5 bases). CDR3 size: 14 residues. The V gene lost 4 bases and the J gene lost 0 bases, with 10 bases spanning the gap. Germline CDR1 GTSNPN, CDR2 SVGIG (reference sequence). The CDR3 sequence is CAWNRGPSGNTIYF. The CDR3 coding sequence is TGTGCCTGGAATAGGGGCCCCTCTGGAAACACCATATATTTT. Full variable domain (missing parts from reference TRBV30 and TRBJ1-3): SQTIHQWPATLVQPVGSPLSLECTVEGTSNPNLYWYRQAAGRGLQLLFYSVGIGQISSEVPQNLSASRPQDRQFILSSKKLLLSDSGFYLCAWNRGPSGNTIYFGEGSWLTVV.

The gene calls are TRBV5-1 and TRBJ1-1, with TRBD1 identical over 8 bases. V was pared by 1 base and J by 5 bases, with 10 bases of the junction left unmatched. CDR1 and CDR2 from the germline V gene are SGHRS and YFSETQ. This CDR3 has 16 residues. CDR3 sequence (DNA): TGCGCCAGCAGCTTGACAGGACAGGGTGGGGGTACTGAAGCTTTCTTT. This sequence encodes CASSLTGQGGGTEAFF.

About this clone itself: The same CDR3 can be traced to other DNA sequences in this sample. The CDR3 sequence: CASSESGHVPAYGYTF. The CDR3 bases are TGTGCCAGCAGTGAGTCTGGGCATGTCCCCGCCTATGGCTACACCTTC. This chain connects TRBV6-1 to TRBJ1-2; no definite D call. The CDR3 is 16 amino acids. The germline V gene encodes CDR1 MNHNS and CDR2 SASEGT. V was trimmed by 3 bases and J by 4 bases, leaving 18 bases between them.

The chain has TRBV14 and TRBJ1-5; 9 nucleotides match TRBD1. CDR3 length equals 24 residues. J gave up 0 bases and V 2 bases, and 26 bases lay outside the gene matches. CDR1 is SGHDN and CDR2 is FVKESK in the germline V gene. The CDR3 nucleotides are TGTGCCAGCAGCCAATTGTGGTTCGGCCTGGGGTGGTGGGGACAGGGATTTAGCAATCAGCCCCAGCATTTT. It specifies CASSQLWFGLGWWGQGFSNQPQHF. The full variable domain, completed using reference TRBV14 and TRBJ1-5, is EAGVTQFPSHSVIEKGQTVTLRCDPISGHDNLYWYRRVMGKEIKFLLHFVKESKQDESGMPNNRFLAERTGGTYSTLKVQPAELEDSGVYFCASSQLWFGLGWWGQGFSNQPQHFGDGTRLSIL.

This sequence joins TRBV5-1 and TRBJ1-1; TRBD1 might be the D (6 bases). V lost 6 bases and J lost 10, with 13 bases in between. The CDR3 is made up of 11 amino acids. CDR1 is SGHRS, CDR2 YFSETQ, per germline. In nucleotides, the CDR3 is TGCGCCAGCACCGAAGGGACACGAGCTTTCTTT. This codes for CASTEGTRAFF.

The chain's CDR3 is CASSYSGLSNNEQFF. The CDR3 region has the DNA TGTGCCAGCAGTTACTCGGGACTAAGCAACAATGAGCAGTTCTTC. This chain joins TRBV6-6 and TRBJ2-1, with 7 bases aligning to TRBD2. The germline V gene encodes CDR1 MNHNY and CDR2 SVGAGI (reference sequence). The junction had 4 bases not matched to a gene; V was cut back by 0 bases and J by 5 bases. The CDR3 spans 15 residues.